These 7 T cell receptor beta chains share one sample of origin, sequenced in a study of blood T cell repertoires in COVID-19. This table comes from immunoSEQ multiplex PCR, and its TCRdb copy is limited to in-frame clones, with some not included. This table holds about 250,000 clones, 65% to 90% found once. The material sequenced was PBMCs or T cells enriched from blood (not recorded which). These receptors came from a woman aged 50 to 60 with acute COVID-19.

The chain joins TRBV29-1 to TRBJ1-5, with D possibly matching TRBD1 (5 bases). Germline V gives CDR1 SQVTM, CDR2 ANQGSEA. Trimming took 7 bases from V and 3 from J, leaving 13 bases between them. The CDR3 extends over 13 amino acids. CDR3 amino acids: CSAVTDNNQPQHF. CDR3 nucleotide sequence: TGCAGCGCCGTGACAGATAACAATCAGCCCCAGCATTTT. The full variable domain, rest sourced from reference TRBV29-1 and TRBJ1-5, is SAVISQKPSRDICQRGTSLTIQCQVDSQVTMMFWYRQQPGQSLTLIATANQGSEATYESGFVIDKFPISRPNLTFSTLTVSNMSPEDSSIYLCSAVTDNNQPQHFGDGTRLSIL.

The CDR3 DNA sequence: TGTGCCGGAGGGGGCAGGGACACTGAAGCTTTCTTT. It is translated as CAGGGRDTEAFF. The chain recombines TRBV18 with TRBJ1-1; 7 nucleotides line up with TRBD1. J lost 3 bases, V lost 11 bases, and 6 bases had no gene match. The CDR3 has 12 residues. Germline loops: CDR1 KGHSH, CDR2 LQKENI.

The rearrangement uses TRBV6-5 and TRBJ1-2, with 8 bases identical to TRBD1. With 5 bases clipped from V and 4 bases from J, the junction kept 9 bases outside the gene matches. The CDR3 length is 15 residues. Germline loops: CDR1 MNHEY, CDR2 SVGAGI. The CDR3 here is CASSRGDRSAYGYTF. The CDR3 bases are TGTGCCAGCAGTCGTGGGGACAGGTCCGCCTATGGCTACACCTTC.

The J gene is TRBJ2-7, the V gene TRBV30; the match to TRBD1 covers 10 bases. V dropped 0 bases and J dropped 6; count of bases not matched to a gene: 8. This CDR3 is built from 15 residues. Germline CDR1 is GTSNPN and CDR2 is SVGIG (reference sequence). The CDR3, as DNA: TGTGCCTGGAGTGTAGGGACAGGGGTAAGAGGCGAGCAGTACTTC. The encoded protein is CAWSVGTGVRGEQYF.

This clone was seen a few times. The CDR3 loop is CASSEFRGNTEAFF. The CDR3 DNA reads TGCGCCAGCAGTGAGTTTCGGGGGAACACTGAAGCTTTCTTT. The rearrangement links TRBV10-1 to TRBJ1-1; D is unclear. The CDR3 has 14 residues. Germline V CDR1 and CDR2: WNHNN, SYGVQD (reference sequence). Deletions cut 1 base from V and 1 base from J, with 7 bases between.

The V call is TRBV4-2, the J call TRBJ1-1; D not resolved. The CDR3 loop spans 15 amino acids. V lost 4 bases and J lost 0, with 12 bases in between. Germline V lookup: CDR1 LGHNA, CDR2 YNFKEQ. CDR3 bases: TGTGCCAGCAGCCTTCAGGTTCATATGAACACTGAAGCTTTCTTT. It specifies CASSLQVHMNTEAFF.

This clone appeared a few times. The chain combines TRBV5-1 with TRBJ1-6, with D uncertain. Looked up from germline, CDR1 is SGHRS and CDR2 is YFSETQ. V lost 0 bases and J lost 7, with 5 bases in between. The CDR3 is 13 amino acids. The CDR3 protein is CASSLEENSPLHF. Here the CDR3 DNA reads TGCGCCAGCAGCTTGGAGGAGAATTCACCCCTCCACTTT.